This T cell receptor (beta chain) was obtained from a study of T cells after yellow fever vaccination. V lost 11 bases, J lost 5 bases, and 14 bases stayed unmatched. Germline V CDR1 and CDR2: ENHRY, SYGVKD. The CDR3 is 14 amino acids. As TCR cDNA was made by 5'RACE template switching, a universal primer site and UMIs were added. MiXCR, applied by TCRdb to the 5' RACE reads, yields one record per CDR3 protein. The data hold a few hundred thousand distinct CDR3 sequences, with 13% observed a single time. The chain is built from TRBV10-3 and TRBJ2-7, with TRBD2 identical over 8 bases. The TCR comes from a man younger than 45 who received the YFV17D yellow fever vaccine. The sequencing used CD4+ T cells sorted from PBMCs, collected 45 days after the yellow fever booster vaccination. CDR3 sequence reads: CAVTPGTSGDEQYF. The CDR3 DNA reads TGTGCCGTCACTCCCGGGACTAGTGGCGACGAGCAGTACTTC.